These T cell receptor beta chains were read from a single sample in a study of chemoradiotherapy in HPV16-positive cancers. Measured with immunoSEQ multiplex PCR; TCRdb has only the in-frame clones, and not every one. The table has under 15,000 clones, over 75% seen once. This material was acquired from a patient who underwent chemoradiotherapy. These receptors all stem from a human donor with HPV-associated anogenital cancer. Each CDR3 is given with its conserved first and last residue.

J,V,CDR3
TRBJ2-1,TRBV5-1,CASSLDSSYNEQFF
TRBJ1-5,TRBV28,CASQDGNQPQHF
TRBJ1-5,TRBV5-1,CASSLAGGDQPQHF
TRBJ2-7,TRBV9,CASSTDTAPYEQYF
TRBJ2-3,TRBV11-2,CASSLYGGTDTQYF
TRBJ2-5,TRBV7-3,CASSLNGGGAGETQYF
TRBJ1-5,TRBV4-3,CASSQGGDQPQHF
TRBJ2-2,TRBV7-3,CASSAGLGTGELFF
TRBJ2-5,TRBV7-8,CASSISGGATETQYF
TRBJ2-5,TRBV9,CASSVGDSPQETQYF
TRBJ2-3,TRBV6-1,CASKRTRGDTQYF
TRBJ2-5,TRBV6-5,CASSLLVNSQETQYF
TRBJ1-4,TRBV5-1,CASSLSRGSEKLFF
TRBJ1-6,TRBV15,CATSPRQGFNSPLHF
TRBJ2-5,TRBV6-5,CASSSTRLAGRETQYF
TRBJ1-2,TRBV18,CASSLSGDYGYTF
TRBJ2-3,TRBV5-1,CASREGVNTDTQYF
TRBJ1-5,TRBV6-1,CASTYGYNSNQPQHF
TRBJ2-2,TRBV5-1,CASSLDGRETGELFF
TRBJ1-4,TRBV15,CATSRDSGGNEKLFF
TRBJ1-1,TRBV4-2,CASSQEAGISTEAFF
TRBJ1-1,TRBV11-2,CASSPVSWGTEAFF
TRBJ1-4,TRBV5-1,CASSLPGSNEKLFF
TRBJ1-6,TRBV7-9,CASTRGGSYNSPLHF
TRBJ2-7,TRBV7-2,CASSLTLGRFEQYF
TRBJ1-2,TRBV9,CASSISGTGVDGYTF
TRBJ1-3,TRBV4-1,CASSQVTGDPSGNTIYF
TRBJ2-1,TRBV27,CASSFGTGAYNEQFF
TRBJ2-1,TRBV27,CASSSRGQGIYNEQFF
TRBJ2-7,TRBV4-2,CASSPERTGIAYEQYF
TRBJ2-1,TRBV6-5,CASSYSNRRRVAEQFF
TRBJ1-1,TRBV5-5,CASSEIEAFF
TRBJ2-1,TRBV4-3,CASSQDRDYNNEQFF
TRBJ2-7,TRBV5-1,CASSRSTGTSYEQYF
TRBJ1-1,TRBV29-1,CSARTGDTEAFF
TRBJ1-2,TRBV19,CASSIVGTESYGYTF